These 26 T cell receptor beta chains originate from one sample sequenced in a study of response to subunit inactivated influenza vaccine. TCRdb used MiXCR to reprocess the RT-PCR reads, holding one entry per CDR3 protein. The table records around 480,000 distinct CDR3 sequences, roughly 9.8% of them present only once. Here the sequenced sample was PBMCs from blood, taken roughly 46 days after vaccination. These receptors all stem from a man aged 50 to 60 who received an inactivated influenza vaccine.

This chain connects TRBV7-6 to TRBJ2-2; 8 nucleotides line up with TRBD2. CDR1 and CDR2 from the germline V gene are SGHVS and FNYEAQ. CDR3 length: 16 amino acids. V trimming: 5 bases; J trimming: 2 bases; junction bases outside the gene matches: 7. CDR3 bases: TGTGCCAGCAGCGTCGGACTAGCTCTAAACACCGGGGAGCTGTTTTTT. Its translation: CASSVGLALNTGELFF.

The chain carries TRBV28 and TRBJ2-1; TRBD1 matches 8 bases. From germline, CDR1 is MDHEN and CDR2 SYDVKM. The CDR3 runs to 14 residues. V gave up 5 bases and J gave up 7 bases; unmatched junction bases: 7. The CDR3 loop reads CASSHGTGDNEQFF. The CDR3, as DNA: TGTGCCAGCAGTCACGGGACAGGTGATAATGAGCAGTTCTTC.

This clonotype has just a few counts. CDR3 residues: CASSLGPGLDTGELFF. The CDR3 DNA reads as TGCGCCAGCAGCTTGGGTCCAGGGCTCGACACCGGGGAGCTGTTTTTT. The chain couples TRBV5-1 to TRBJ2-2, with a tentative D call TRBD1 (5 bases). V dropped 0 bases and J dropped 3 bases, with 12 bases sitting between them. The length of the CDR3 is 16 residues. Germline CDR1 SGHRS, CDR2 YFSETQ.

A few counts support this clonotype. The chain joins TRBV12-3 or TRBV12-4 to TRBJ2-3, with no clear D. V gave up 2 bases and J gave up 4 bases, with 16 bases separating them. The CDR3 is made up of 16 amino acids. This chain's CDR3 is CASSLWSTYNSDTQYF. The CDR3 DNA reads TGTGCCAGCAGTTTATGGTCTACGTACAACTCAGATACGCAGTATTTT.

This sequence joins TRBV10-3 and TRBJ1-1, with D unclear. Germline CDR1 and CDR2: ENHRY and SYGVKD. The length of the CDR3 is 14 residues. The V end lost 0 bases, the J end lost 6 bases, and 11 bases lay between the germline ends. The CDR3 is CAISESQLRAEAFF. The CDR3, as DNA: TGTGCCATCAGTGAGTCGCAGCTTCGGGCTGAAGCTTTCTTT.

This clonotype occurred a few times. The chain has TRBV7-6 and TRBJ1-1; D remains unclear. The CDR3 consists of 13 residues. Germline V gives CDR1 SGHVS, CDR2 FNYEAQ. Trimming shortened V by 2 bases and J by 10 bases, and 14 bases separated the two germline ends. CDR3 in amino acids: CASSLMGWEGAFF. The CDR3 DNA sequence: TGTGCCAGCAGCTTAATGGGGTGGGAGGGAGCTTTCTTT.

The V call is TRBV7-2, the J call TRBJ1-3; 8 nucleotides align to TRBD1. V was clipped by 5 bases and J by 1 base; unmatched bases: 10. Germline assignment: CDR1 SGHTA and CDR2 FQGNSA. There are 17 residues in the CDR3. CDR3 bases: TGTGCCAGCAGCCATGGGGCCAGGGGGCGATCTGGAAACACCATATATTTT. Its protein product is CASSHGARGRSGNTIYF.

This clonotype occurred a few times. This chain uses TRBV6-1 with TRBJ2-1; the D gene is possibly TRBD2 (10 bases). Trimming shortened V by 8 bases and J by 2 bases, and 22 bases separated the two germline ends. Germline V gene lookup returns CDR1 MNHNS and CDR2 SASEGT. The CDR3 has 17 amino acids. The CDR3 DNA follows: TGTGCCAGCCGGGACAGGGTACTAGCGGGGACCTACAATGAGCAGTTCTTC. This translates into CASRDRVLAGTYNEQFF.

This clonotype turned up a few times. The chain is built from TRBV20-1 and TRBJ2-3, with TRBD2 matching 7 bases. CDR3 length: 13 residues. Germline loops: CDR1 DFQATT, CDR2 SNEGSKA (reference sequence). The DNA for the CDR3 is TGCAGGGGGTATAGCGGGAGCACAGATACGCAGTATTTT. It yields the protein CRGYSGSTDTQYF.

This clonotype came up a few times. The chain has TRBV6-5 and TRBJ2-3, with 8 bases fitting TRBD2. The CDR3 has 15 amino acids. CDR1 is MNHEY and CDR2 is SVGAGI in the germline V gene. The V and J ends lost 0 bases and 7 bases, in that order; junction bases with no gene match: 6. CDR3 residues: CASSYSSSGGNTQYF. The CDR3 DNA reads TGTGCCAGCAGTTACTCTTCATCGGGGGGGAATACGCAGTATTTT.

The chain is built from TRBV5-1 and TRBJ2-7; D perhaps matches TRBD1 (6 bases). The CDR3 runs 14 residues. Germline values: CDR1 SGHRS, CDR2 YFSETQ. With 4 bases removed from V and 2 bases from J, the gap between germline ends came to 13 bases. CDR3 sequence: CASSLPGQTYEQYF. The CDR3 region has the DNA TGCGCCAGCAGCCTACCGGGACAAACCTACGAGCAGTACTTC.

This chain connects TRBV28 to TRBJ2-2; perhaps TRBD1 as D (6 bases). This CDR3 has 16 residues. Germline V gene sequence: CDR1 MDHEN, CDR2 SYDVKM. Deletions cut 3 bases from V and 2 bases from J, with 13 bases between. The CDR3 bases are TGTGCCAGCAGTTTGAGACAGGCCCCCAACACCGGGGAGCTGTTTTTT. This codes for CASSLRQAPNTGELFF.

On this clonotype: A single base separates this from a much larger clone, so it may be a read error. This chain links TRBV11-2 with TRBJ2-3, with a possible D match to TRBD2 (6 bases). CDR3 length: 13 residues. V lost 5 bases to trimming and J lost 4 bases, with 10 bases between them. CDR1 SGHAT and CDR2 FQNNGV come from the germline V gene. The CDR3 region has the DNA TGTGCCAGCAGCGAATGGAGGGCAGATACGCAGTATTTT. It codes for CASSEWRADTQYF.

This clonotype showed up just a few times. The J gene is TRBJ2-2, the V gene TRBV5-5; 9 nucleotides line up with TRBD1. This CDR3 spans 15 amino acids. V was clipped by 4 bases and J by 3 bases; unmatched bases: 4. Germline values: CDR1 SGHKS, CDR2 YYEKEE (reference sequence). CDR3 sequence reads: CASSRQGGDTGELFF. Written as DNA, the CDR3 is TGTGCCAGCAGCCGACAGGGGGGGGACACCGGGGAGCTGTTTTTT.

This clonotype has just a few counts. The chain has TRBV7-9 and TRBJ2-7; 9 bases map to TRBD1. The CDR3 totals 17 residues. V dropped 5 bases and J dropped 2; count of bases not matched to a gene: 13. Germline V CDR1 and CDR2: SEHNR, FQNEAQ (reference sequence). CDR3 bases: TGTGCCAGCAGCCGGGTTGGCGGGACAGGGTTTACCTACGAGCAGTACTTC. Protein: CASSRVGGTGFTYEQYF.

This clonotype has only a few counts. The chain employs TRBV29-1 and TRBJ2-7; TRBD1 or TRBD2 may be the D gene (6 bases each). Germline V gene lookup returns CDR1 SQVTM and CDR2 ANQGSEA. The CDR3 contains 14 residues. Trimming took off 5 bases at V and 5 bases at J, with 19 bases between the two ends. CDR3 loop: CSVQPLQGGDEQYF. Written as DNA, the CDR3 is TGCAGCGTTCAACCACTACAGGGCGGGGACGAGCAGTACTTC.

This clonotype was counted between two and nine times. This sequence joins TRBV11-2 and TRBJ2-7; the match to TRBD2 covers 8 bases. The CDR3 loop spans 13 amino acids. Per the germline V gene, CDR1 is SGHAT and CDR2 is FQNNGV. The V and J ends lost 5 bases and 6 bases, in that order; junction bases with no gene match: 6. The DNA of the CDR3 is TGTGCCAGCAGCCCTGGACTAGCCCGCGAGCAGTACTTC. Protein: CASSPGLAREQYF.

This clonotype was observed many times. The rearrangement joins TRBV3-1 to TRBJ2-1; D ambiguous. Deletions cut 0 bases from V and 2 bases from J, with 14 bases between. The CDR3 is made up of 17 amino acids. Germline V CDR1 and CDR2: LGHDT, YNNKEL (reference sequence). The DNA of the CDR3 is TGTGCCAGCAGCCAAGAGGGAACAGCTAAGCCCTACAATGAGCAGTTCTTC. Amino acids: CASSQEGTAKPYNEQFF.

This clonotype has a handful of counts. J is TRBJ2-1 and V is TRBV5-1; 8 nucleotides match TRBD2. CDR1 and CDR2 (germline): SGHRS, YFSETQ. V lost 0 bases, J lost 5 bases, and 4 bases stayed unmatched. The CDR3 is 15 amino acids. The CDR3 sequence is CASSLETSVHNEQFF. CDR3 DNA: TGCGCCAGCAGCTTGGAGACTAGCGTTCACAATGAGCAGTTCTTC.

A few counts support this clonotype. The chain couples TRBV19 to TRBJ2-3; 10 bases fit TRBD2. V shed 7 bases and J 2 bases; nucleotides not matched to a gene: 6. The CDR3 sequence is 15 residues long. Germline-derived CDR1 and CDR2 are LNHDA and SQIVND (reference sequence). The CDR3 region is CASTSSGGHTDTQYF. As DNA, the CDR3 is TGTGCCAGTACCTCTAGCGGGGGTCACACAGATACGCAGTATTTT.

V and J are TRBV5-1 and TRBJ2-5; 13 positions match TRBD2. The CDR3 has 16 amino acids. Trimming at V came to 4 bases and at J to 2 bases, leaving 5 bases not matched to a gene. Germline-derived CDR1 and CDR2 are SGHRS and YFSETQ. The CDR3 nucleotides read TGCGCCAGCAGCCAGCCGGGACTAGCGGGGCAAGAGACCCAGTACTTC. It codes for CASSQPGLAGQETQYF.

This clonotype was seen many times. The rearrangement uses TRBV11-2 and TRBJ1-1; tentatively, D is TRBD1 (5 bases). The V end lost 1 base, the J end lost 1 base, and 10 bases lay between the germline ends. Germline V gene sequence: CDR1 SGHAT, CDR2 FQNNGV. The CDR3 runs 15 residues. CDR3 DNA sequence: TGTGCCAGCAGCTTAGCGTCCGGGACGAACACTGAAGCTTTCTTT. Translating gives CASSLASGTNTEAFF.

The chain combines TRBV7-9 with TRBJ2-1; D not certain. The CDR3 length is 14 residues. Trimming left V 2 bases short and J 9 bases short, with 14 bases between. Germline assignment: CDR1 SEHNR and CDR2 FQNEAQ (reference sequence). CDR3 residues: CASSLRLRGIEQFF. Here the CDR3 DNA reads TGTGCCAGCAGCTTAAGACTGCGAGGAATTGAGCAGTTCTTC.

At least ten counts were recorded for this clonotype. The rearrangement uses TRBV12-3 or TRBV12-4 and TRBJ2-7, with D perhaps TRBD2 (5 bases). CDR3 length equals 14 residues. Trimming took off 3 bases at V and 2 bases at J, with 11 bases between the two ends. Here the CDR3 DNA reads TGTGCCAGCAGTTTCACCGCCGGGGCCTACGAGCAGTACTTC. Protein product: CASSFTAGAYEQYF.

The V call is TRBV7-9, the J call TRBJ2-1; no clear D. Germline CDR1 and CDR2: SEHNR and FQNEAQ (reference sequence). The CDR3 loop spans 12 amino acids. V was pared by 4 bases and J by 7 bases, with 8 bases between. This CDR3 reads CASSYGWNEQFF. CDR3 in DNA: TGTGCCAGCAGCTACGGGTGGAATGAGCAGTTCTTC.

This clonotype was picked up a small number of times. The DNA for the CDR3 is TGTGCCAGCAGCTTAGTTGCCGCTAAGGACGAGCAGTACTTC. Its protein product is CASSLVAAKDEQYF. The chain combines TRBV7-2 with TRBJ2-7; D gene uncertain. The CDR3 contains 14 residues. The germline V gene encodes CDR1 SGHTA and CDR2 FQGNSA. V lost 1 base and J 5 bases, leaving 12 bases between the germline ends.